Each of the 4 T cell receptor beta chains below was sequenced from the same sample in a study of vaccination effects on CD4 cells after COVID-19. Viral peptide pool expansion of antigen-specific CD4+ T cells preceded sequencing in the ViraFEST assay. Isolating CD4+ T cells followed less than 11 days of culture. A PCR test confirmed that the person had SARS-CoV-2 infection between March and December 2020. Clones were sequenced by immunoSEQ multiplex PCR, and TCRdb holds only the in-frame ones, with some missing. The sample lists around 30,000 clones, 77% seen once, with roughly 21% in the top ten. Antigen specificity for these receptors is unknown. The material was CD4+ T cells from PBMCs cultured with HCoV-NL63 spike peptides, obtained before COVID-19 vaccination. The origin of the receptors is a human donor who had a prior SARS-CoV-2 infection.

V usage is TRBV5-8 and J usage is TRBJ2-5, with D possibly called TRBD1 or TRBD2 (5 bases each). The CDR3 totals 14 residues. V was clipped by 3 bases and J by 5 bases, with 14 bases between them. The germline CDR1 and CDR2 sequences are SGHTS and YDEGEE. This CDR3 reads CASSSGRRGETQYF. CDR3 nucleotide sequence: TGTGCCAGCAGCTCGGGACGGAGAGGGGAGACCCAGTACTTC.

The V call is TRBV5-4, the J call TRBJ2-2; D perhaps matches TRBD2 (7 bases). This CDR3 is 14 amino acids long. V lost 5 bases and J lost 4, with 12 bases in between. In germline, CDR1 is SGHNT, CDR2 YYREEE (reference sequence). The CDR3 reads CASRSGGGTGELFF. The CDR3, as DNA: TGTGCCAGCAGGTCGGGGGGCGGCACCGGGGAGCTGTTTTTT.

CDR3 region: CASSSAGRGVDTQYF. CDR3 sequence (DNA): TGTGCCAGCAGCTCTGCCGGGCGGGGGGTAGATACGCAGTATTTT. V and J are TRBV5-6 and TRBJ2-3; 8 nucleotides agree with TRBD2. The germline V gene encodes CDR1 SGHDT and CDR2 YYEEEE. This CDR3 region has 15 residues. V was pared by 3 bases and J by 5 bases, with 8 bases of the junction left unmatched. The complete variable domain, with remaining parts taken from reference TRBV5-6 and TRBJ2-3, reads DAGVTQSPTHLIKTRGQQVTLRCSPKSGHDTVSWYQQALGQGPQFIFQYYEEEERQRGNFPDRFSGHQFPNYSSELNVNALLLGDSALYLCASSSAGRGVDTQYFGPGTRLTVL.

This chain links TRBV10-3 with TRBJ2-7, with 13 positions matching TRBD2. There are 17 residues in the CDR3. Germline V gene sequence: CDR1 ENHRY, CDR2 SYGVKD. V lost 6 bases, J lost 7 bases, and 15 bases stayed unmatched. The CDR3 region has the DNA TGTGCCATCAGCAATTTACCGGGACTAGCGGGGAGATTTGAGCAGTACTTC. It translates to CAISNLPGLAGRFEQYF.